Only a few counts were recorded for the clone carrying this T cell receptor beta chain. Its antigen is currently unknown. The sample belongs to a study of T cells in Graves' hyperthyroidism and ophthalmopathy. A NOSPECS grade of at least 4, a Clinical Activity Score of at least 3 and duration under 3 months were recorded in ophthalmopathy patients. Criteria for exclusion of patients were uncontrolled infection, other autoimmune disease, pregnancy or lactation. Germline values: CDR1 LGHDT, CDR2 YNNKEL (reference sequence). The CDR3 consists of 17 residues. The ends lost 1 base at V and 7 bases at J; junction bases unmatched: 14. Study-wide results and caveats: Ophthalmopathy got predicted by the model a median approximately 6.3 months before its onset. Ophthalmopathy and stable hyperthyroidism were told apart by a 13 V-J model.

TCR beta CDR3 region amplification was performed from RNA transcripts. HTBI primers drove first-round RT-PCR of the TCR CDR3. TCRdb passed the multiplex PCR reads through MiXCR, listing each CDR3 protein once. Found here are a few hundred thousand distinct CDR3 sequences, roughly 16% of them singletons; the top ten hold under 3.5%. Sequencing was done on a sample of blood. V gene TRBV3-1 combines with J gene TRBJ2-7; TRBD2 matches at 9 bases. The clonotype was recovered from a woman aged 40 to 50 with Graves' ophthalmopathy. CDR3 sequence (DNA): TGTGCCAGCAGCCAAGTTTTGATTAGCGGGAGCGGGAAGGAGCAGTACTTC. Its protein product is CASSQVLISGSGKEQYF.